Listed below are T cell receptor beta chains from one sample, sequenced in a study of CD8 T cells in ankylosing spondylitis. TCRdb recomputed calls from the 5' RACE reads with MiXCR, one row per CDR3 protein. Seen here are approximately 540,000 distinct CDR3 sequences, about 12% observed once, and the top ten hold approximately 7%. Material for sequencing was blood, either unsorted or a sorted T cell fraction (not recorded which). These receptors were taken from a male donor with ankylosing spondylitis. Each CDR3 is given with its conserved first and last residue. Each record gives: V gene, D gene, J gene, clone size, CDR3 DNA, CDR3 protein. The D gene is left open where the match is weak. Size values are once, few and many counts, or a class for expanded clones, and some rows have none.

v_gene: TRBV29-1
d_gene: -
j_gene: TRBJ1-2
abundance: -
CDR3nt: TGCAGCGTTGAAGAAAGGGACTATGGCTACACCTTC
CDR3aa: CSVEERDYGYTF

v_gene: TRBV29-1
d_gene: -
j_gene: TRBJ2-2
abundance: few
CDR3nt: TGCAGCGTTGTTGGGGGGCGAAACAACTCCGGGGAGCTGTTTTTT
CDR3aa: CSVVGGRNNSGELFF

v_gene: TRBV7-6
d_gene: TRBD2
j_gene: TRBJ2-7
abundance: -
CDR3nt: TGTGCCAGCAGCCAATGGGGACTAGCCAAGGACGAGCAGTACTTC
CDR3aa: CASSQWGLAKDEQYF

v_gene: TRBV5-6
d_gene: TRBD1
j_gene: TRBJ2-1
abundance: few
CDR3nt: TGTGCCAGCAGCTTGTTTGGCAGGGGGCACGAGCAGTTCTTC
CDR3aa: CASSLFGRGHEQFF

v_gene: TRBV7-9
d_gene: -
j_gene: TRBJ1-2
abundance: few
CDR3nt: TGTGCCAGCAGCTCCGGAGGGTACTATGGCTACACCTTC
CDR3aa: CASSSGGYYGYTF

v_gene: TRBV4-1
d_gene: -
j_gene: TRBJ1-2
abundance: few
CDR3nt: TGCGCCAGCTTCCAAACAGGGTACGGCTACACCTTC
CDR3aa: CASFQTGYGYTF

v_gene: TRBV28
d_gene: -
j_gene: TRBJ1-1
abundance: -
CDR3nt: TGTGCCAGCAGTTTTATTCGCCTCGATTGGGCTTTCTTT
CDR3aa: CASSFIRLDWAFF

v_gene: TRBV10-3
d_gene: -
j_gene: TRBJ2-3
abundance: many
CDR3nt: TGTGCCATCACTAGGGATGGGCCCACAGATACGCAGTATTTT
CDR3aa: CAITRDGPTDTQYF

v_gene: TRBV12-3/TRBV12-4
d_gene: TRBD1
j_gene: TRBJ1-5
abundance: few
CDR3nt: TGTGCCAGCAGTTTAGTGGGACAGGGGACAGATCAGCCCCAGCATTTT
CDR3aa: CASSLVGQGTDQPQHF

v_gene: TRBV3-1
d_gene: -
j_gene: TRBJ2-5
abundance: few
CDR3nt: TGTGCCAGCAGCCCCCACCCGGGAGAGCGAGAGACCCAGTACTTC
CDR3aa: CASSPHPGERETQYF

v_gene: TRBV11-2
d_gene: -
j_gene: TRBJ2-1
abundance: few
CDR3nt: TGTGCCAGCAGCTTAGTTGTCTATGAGCAGTTCTTC
CDR3aa: CASSLVVYEQFF

v_gene: TRBV7-2
d_gene: TRBD1
j_gene: TRBJ1-2
abundance: -
CDR3nt: TGTGCCAGCAGCTTAAACGGGCAGCAGGGGGCTCTCTATGGCTACACCTTC
CDR3aa: CASSLNGQQGALYGYTF